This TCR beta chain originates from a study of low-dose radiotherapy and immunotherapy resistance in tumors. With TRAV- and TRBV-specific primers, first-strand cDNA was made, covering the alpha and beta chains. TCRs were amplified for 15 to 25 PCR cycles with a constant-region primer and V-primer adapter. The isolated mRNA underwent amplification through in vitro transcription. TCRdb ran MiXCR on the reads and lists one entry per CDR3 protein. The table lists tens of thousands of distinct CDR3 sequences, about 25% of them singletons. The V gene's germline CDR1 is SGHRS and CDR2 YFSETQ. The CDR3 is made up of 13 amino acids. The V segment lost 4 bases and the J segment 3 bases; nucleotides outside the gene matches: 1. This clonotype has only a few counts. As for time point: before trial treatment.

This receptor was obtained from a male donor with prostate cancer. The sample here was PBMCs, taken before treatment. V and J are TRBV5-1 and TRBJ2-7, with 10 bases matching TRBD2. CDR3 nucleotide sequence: TGCGCCAGCAGCATAGCGGGAGGCTACGAGCAGTACTTC. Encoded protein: CASSIAGGYEQYF.